This T cell receptor (beta chain) was retrieved from a study of regulatory T cells in long-lasting Graves disease. Study as a whole: Over 5 years of antithyroid drugs with positive TSH receptor antibodies was taken to mean persistent Graves' disease.

Arm-PCR of CDR3 regions and iRepertoire HTBI primers were the basis on which TCR beta libraries were built. TCRdb itself ran the multiplex PCR reads through MiXCR, one entry per CDR3 protein. The sample records over 350,000 distinct CDR3 sequences, around 21% being singletons. This clonotype was seen ten or more times. Its antigen is not identified. Study results and limitations: TCR diversity in persistent Graves' patients was below that of newly diagnosed ones.

The length of the CDR3 is 14 residues. The V gene lost 4 bases and the J gene lost 4 bases, with 13 bases spanning the gap. In germline, CDR1 is SGHVS, CDR2 FQNEAQ. Specified time point: persistent/refractory GD, antithyroid drugs over 5 years with positive TRAb. Preparation of the TCR library used RNA extracted from PBMCs. This chain uses TRBV7-8 with TRBJ1-1, with TRBD1 as a possible D gene (6 bases). This sequence was found in a female donor with Graves disease. The sample was peripheral blood mononuclear cells (PBMCs), taken when the disease was refractory, from a patient treated with antithyroid drugs. CDR3 coding DNA: TGTGCCAGCAGCTCCGGACAGCGGAGCACTGAAGCTTTCTTT. It yields the protein CASSSGQRSTEAFF.